One sample yielded the 2 T cell receptor beta chains listed below, sequenced in a study of T cell changes during pregnancy in multiple sclerosis. Generated by immunoSEQ multiplex PCR, the TCRdb table keeps only in-frame clones and is missing some. The repertoire holds 35,000 to 55,000 clones, with around 95% as singletons. The material was CD8+ T cells from peripheral blood mononuclear cells, obtained after pregnancy. The receptors come from a female donor with multiple sclerosis, enrolled in a pregnancy study.

This sequence joins TRBV13 and TRBJ2-2; 14 bases align to TRBD2. CDR1 PRHDT and CDR2 FYEKMQ come from the germline V gene (reference sequence). This CDR3 has 17 amino acids. Unmatched junction bases numbered 8, after V lost 5 bases and J lost 6 bases. The CDR3 region has the DNA TGTGCCAGCAGCCCCCTTCGACTAGCGGGAGGGCCCGGGGAGCTGTTTTTT. It encodes CASSPLRLAGGPGELFF.

The chain carries TRBV5-1 and TRBJ2-5; 10 bases map to TRBD1. After removal of 4 bases from V and 0 bases from J, the junction contained 6 bases not matched to a gene. Germline V lookup: CDR1 SGHRS, CDR2 YFSETQ. The CDR3 totals 16 residues. The CDR3 loop is CASSGTGDQYQETQYF. CDR3 in DNA: TGCGCCAGCAGCGGGACAGGGGACCAATACCAAGAGACCCAGTACTTC.